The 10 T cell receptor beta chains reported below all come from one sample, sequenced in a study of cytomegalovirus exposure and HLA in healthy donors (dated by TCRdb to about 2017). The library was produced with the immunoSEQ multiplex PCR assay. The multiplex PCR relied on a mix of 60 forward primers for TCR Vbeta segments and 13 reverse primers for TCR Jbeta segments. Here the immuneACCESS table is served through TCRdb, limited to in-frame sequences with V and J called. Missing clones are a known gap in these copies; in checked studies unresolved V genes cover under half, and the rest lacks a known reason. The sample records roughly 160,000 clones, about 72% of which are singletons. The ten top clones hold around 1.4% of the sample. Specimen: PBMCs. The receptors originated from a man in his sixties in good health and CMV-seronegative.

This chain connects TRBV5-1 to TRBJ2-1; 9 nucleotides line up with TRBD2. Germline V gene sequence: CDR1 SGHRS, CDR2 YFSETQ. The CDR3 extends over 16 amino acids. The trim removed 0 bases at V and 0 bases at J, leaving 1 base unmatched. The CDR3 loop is CASSLGSGSSYNEQFF. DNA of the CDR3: TGCGCCAGCAGCTTGGGTAGCGGGAGCTCCTACAATGAGCAGTTCTTC.

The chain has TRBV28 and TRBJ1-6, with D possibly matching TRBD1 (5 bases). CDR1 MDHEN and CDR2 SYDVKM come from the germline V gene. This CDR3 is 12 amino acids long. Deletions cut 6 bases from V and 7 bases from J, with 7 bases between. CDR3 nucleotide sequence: TGTGCCAGCAGCTCAGGGAATTCACCCCTCCACTTT. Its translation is CASSSGNSPLHF. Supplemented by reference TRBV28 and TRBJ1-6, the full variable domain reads DVKVTQSSRYLVKRTGEKVFLECVQDMDHENMFWYRQDPGLGLRLIYFSYDVKMKEKGDIPEGYSVSREKKERFSLILESASTNQTSMYLCASSSGNSPLHFGNGTRLTVT.

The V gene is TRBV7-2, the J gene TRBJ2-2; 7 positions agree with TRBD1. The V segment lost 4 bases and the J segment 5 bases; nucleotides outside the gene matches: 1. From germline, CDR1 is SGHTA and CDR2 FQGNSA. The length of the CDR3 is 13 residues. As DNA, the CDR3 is TGTGCCAGCAGCTCACAGGGGACCGGGGAGCTGTTTTTT. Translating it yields CASSSQGTGELFF.

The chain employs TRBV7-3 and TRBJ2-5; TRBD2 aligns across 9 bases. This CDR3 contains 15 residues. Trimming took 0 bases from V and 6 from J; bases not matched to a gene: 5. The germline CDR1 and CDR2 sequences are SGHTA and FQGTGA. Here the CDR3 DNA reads TGTGCCAGCAGCTTAACGGGGACTAGCTTTCAGACCCAGTACTTC. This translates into CASSLTGTSFQTQYF.

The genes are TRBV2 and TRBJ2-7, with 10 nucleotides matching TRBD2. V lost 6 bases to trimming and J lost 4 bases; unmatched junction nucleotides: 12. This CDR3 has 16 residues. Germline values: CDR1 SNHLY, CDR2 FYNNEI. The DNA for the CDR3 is TGTGCCAGCAGACCCGGACGAGCTAGCGGGAGTTACGAGCAGTACTTC. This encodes CASRPGRASGSYEQYF. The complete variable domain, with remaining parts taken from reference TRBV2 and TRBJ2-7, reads EPEVTQTPSHQVTQMGQEVILRCVPISNHLYFYWYRQILGQKVEFLVSFYNNEISEKSEIFDDQFSVERPDGSNFTLKIRSTKLEDSAMYFCASRPGRASGSYEQYFGPGTRLTVT.

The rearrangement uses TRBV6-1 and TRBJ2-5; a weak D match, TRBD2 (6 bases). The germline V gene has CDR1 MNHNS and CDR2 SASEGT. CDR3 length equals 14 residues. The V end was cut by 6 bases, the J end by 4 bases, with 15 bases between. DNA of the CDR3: TGTGCCAGCAGACCCGGGACTTCAATAGAGACCCAGTACTTC. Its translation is CASRPGTSIETQYF.

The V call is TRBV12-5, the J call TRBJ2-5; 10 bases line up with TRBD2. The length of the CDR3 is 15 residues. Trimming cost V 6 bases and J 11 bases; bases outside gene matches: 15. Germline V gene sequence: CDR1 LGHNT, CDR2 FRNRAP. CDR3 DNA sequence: TGTGCTAGTGGCTCCCCGACTAGCGGGTACAATGAGCAGTACTTC. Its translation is CASGSPTSGYNEQYF.

CDR3: CASSSGERVADTQYF. In DNA form, the CDR3 reads TGTGCCAGCAGTTCCGGGGAACGCGTAGCAGATACGCAGTATTTT. V usage is TRBV6-5 and J usage is TRBJ2-3; a weak D match, TRBD2 (5 bases). This CDR3 contains 15 residues. Trimming took 4 bases from V and 4 from J, leaving 15 bases between them. Per the germline V gene, CDR1 is MNHEY and CDR2 is SVGAGI.

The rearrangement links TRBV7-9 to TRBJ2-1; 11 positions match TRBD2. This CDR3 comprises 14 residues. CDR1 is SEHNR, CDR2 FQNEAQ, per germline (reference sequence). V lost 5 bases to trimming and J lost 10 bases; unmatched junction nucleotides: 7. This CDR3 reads CASSLGTSGLEQFF. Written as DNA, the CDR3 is TGTGCCAGCAGCCTGGGGACTAGCGGACTGGAGCAGTTCTTC.

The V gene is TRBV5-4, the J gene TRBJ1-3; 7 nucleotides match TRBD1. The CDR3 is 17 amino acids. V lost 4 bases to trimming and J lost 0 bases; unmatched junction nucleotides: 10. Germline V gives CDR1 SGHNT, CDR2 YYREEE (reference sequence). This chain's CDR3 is CASSPDRSVVSGNTIYF. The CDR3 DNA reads TGTGCCAGCAGCCCGGACAGGTCGGTCGTCTCTGGAAACACCATATATTTT.